This is a list of T cell receptor beta chains from one sample in a study of control samples from healthy donors and cancer patients. Assay: immunoSEQ multiplex PCR; the TCRdb copy retains only in-frame clones and omits some. The table includes about 410,000 clones, approximately 92% detected once. Material for sequencing was PBMCs. The receptors were gathered from a man aged 40-55 years with head and neck cancer. Both conserved end residues are part of each CDR3.

TRBV11-3	CASSLVSGQGANEQFF
TRBV28	CASQGNNYGYTF
TRBV27	CASSGGWTGSYEQYF
TRBV6-6	CASSHGTGNQPQHF
TRBV28	CASSSGILNTEAFF
TRBV5-1	CASSLEASANTGELFF
TRBV13	CASSPMRVGTGELFF
TRBV11-3	CASSLGFTRDYHSDTQYF
TRBV18	CASCRDRGYTEAFF
TRBV30	CAWRAGLAASTDTQYF
TRBV5-4	CASSSGFLGGYTF